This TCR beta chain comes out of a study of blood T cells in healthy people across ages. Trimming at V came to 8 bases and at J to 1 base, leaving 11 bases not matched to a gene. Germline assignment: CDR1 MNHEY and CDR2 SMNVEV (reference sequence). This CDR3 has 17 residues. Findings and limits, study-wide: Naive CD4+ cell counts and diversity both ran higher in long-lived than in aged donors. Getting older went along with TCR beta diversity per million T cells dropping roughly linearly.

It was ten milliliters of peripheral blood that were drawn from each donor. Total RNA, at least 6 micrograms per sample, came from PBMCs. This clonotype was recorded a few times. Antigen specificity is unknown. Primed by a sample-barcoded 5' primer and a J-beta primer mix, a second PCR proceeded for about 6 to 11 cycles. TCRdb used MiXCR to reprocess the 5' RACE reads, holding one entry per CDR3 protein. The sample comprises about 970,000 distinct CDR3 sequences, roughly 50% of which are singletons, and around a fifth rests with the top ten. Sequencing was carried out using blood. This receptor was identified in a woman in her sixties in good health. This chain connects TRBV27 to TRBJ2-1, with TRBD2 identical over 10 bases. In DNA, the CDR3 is TGTGCCAGCCGTGTGCTGACTAGCGGGCTATCCTACAATGAGCAGTTCTTC. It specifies CASRVLTSGLSYNEQFF.